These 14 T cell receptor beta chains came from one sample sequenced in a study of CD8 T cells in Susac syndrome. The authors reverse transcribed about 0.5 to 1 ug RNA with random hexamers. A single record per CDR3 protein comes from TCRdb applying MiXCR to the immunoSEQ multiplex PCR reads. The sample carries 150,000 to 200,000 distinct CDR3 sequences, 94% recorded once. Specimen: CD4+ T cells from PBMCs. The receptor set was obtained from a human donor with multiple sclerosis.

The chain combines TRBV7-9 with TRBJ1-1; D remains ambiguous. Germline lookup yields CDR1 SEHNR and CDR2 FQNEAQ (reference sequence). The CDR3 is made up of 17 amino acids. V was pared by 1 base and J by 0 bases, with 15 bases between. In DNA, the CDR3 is TGTGCCAGCAGCTTAGGGGATTGGTCAGAAGTGAACACTGAAGCTTTCTTT. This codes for CASSLGDWSEVNTEAFF.

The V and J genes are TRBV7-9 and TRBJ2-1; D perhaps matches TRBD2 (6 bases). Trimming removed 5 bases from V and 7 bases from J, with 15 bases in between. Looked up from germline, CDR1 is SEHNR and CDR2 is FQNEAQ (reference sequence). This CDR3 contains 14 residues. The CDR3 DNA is TGTGCCAGCAGCGAAACCGGGACTGGGAATGAGCAGTTCTTC. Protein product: CASSETGTGNEQFF.

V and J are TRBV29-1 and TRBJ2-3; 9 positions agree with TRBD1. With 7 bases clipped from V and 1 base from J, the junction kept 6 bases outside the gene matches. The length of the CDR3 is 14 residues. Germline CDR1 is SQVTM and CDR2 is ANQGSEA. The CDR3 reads CSGDTGGGTDTQYF. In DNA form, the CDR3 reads TGCAGCGGTGATACAGGGGGCGGCACAGATACGCAGTATTTT.

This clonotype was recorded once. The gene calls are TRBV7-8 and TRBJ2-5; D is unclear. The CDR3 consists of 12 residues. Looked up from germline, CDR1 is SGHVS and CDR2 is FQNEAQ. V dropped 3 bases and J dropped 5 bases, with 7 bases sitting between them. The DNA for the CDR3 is TGTGCCAGCAGCTTCGTACTCGAGACCCAGTACTTC. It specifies CASSFVLETQYF.

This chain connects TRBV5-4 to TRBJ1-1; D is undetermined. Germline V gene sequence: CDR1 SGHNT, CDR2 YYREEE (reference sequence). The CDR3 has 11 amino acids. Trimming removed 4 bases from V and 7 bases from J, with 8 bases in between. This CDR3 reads CASSSDREAFF. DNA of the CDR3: TGTGCCAGCAGCAGCGACCGTGAAGCTTTCTTT.

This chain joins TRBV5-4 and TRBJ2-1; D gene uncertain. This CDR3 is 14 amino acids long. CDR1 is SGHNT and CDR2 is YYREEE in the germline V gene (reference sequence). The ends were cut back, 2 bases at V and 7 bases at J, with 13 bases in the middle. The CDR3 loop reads CASSFPYPGNEQFF. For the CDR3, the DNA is TGTGCCAGCAGCTTCCCCTACCCTGGGAATGAGCAGTTCTTC. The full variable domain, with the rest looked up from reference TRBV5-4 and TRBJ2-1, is ETGVTQSPTHLIKTRGQQVTLRCSSQSGHNTVSWYQQALGQGPQFIFQYYREEENGRGNFPPRFSGLQFPNYSSELNVNALELDDSALYLCASSFPYPGNEQFFGPGTRLTVL.

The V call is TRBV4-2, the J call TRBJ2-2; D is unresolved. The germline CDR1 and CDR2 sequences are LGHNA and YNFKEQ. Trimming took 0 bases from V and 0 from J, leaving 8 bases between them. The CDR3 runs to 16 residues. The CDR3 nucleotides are TGTGCCAGCAGCCAAGAAACGGCGGCGAACACCGGGGAGCTGTTTTTT. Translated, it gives CASSQETAANTGELFF.

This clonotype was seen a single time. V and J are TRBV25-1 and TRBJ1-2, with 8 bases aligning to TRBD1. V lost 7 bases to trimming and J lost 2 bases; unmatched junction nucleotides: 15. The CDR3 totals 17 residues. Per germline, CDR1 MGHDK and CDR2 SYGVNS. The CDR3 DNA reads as TGTGCCAGCACCGGCCGGACAGGGAAGCAGGGCAACTATGGCTACACCTTC. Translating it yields CASTGRTGKQGNYGYTF.

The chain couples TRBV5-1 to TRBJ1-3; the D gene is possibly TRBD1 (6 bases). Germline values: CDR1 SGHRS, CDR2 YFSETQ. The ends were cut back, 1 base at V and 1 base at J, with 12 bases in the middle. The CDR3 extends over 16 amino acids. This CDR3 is CASSLSLQGSGNTIYF. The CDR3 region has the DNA TGCGCCAGCAGCTTGTCCCTACAGGGATCTGGAAACACCATATATTTT.

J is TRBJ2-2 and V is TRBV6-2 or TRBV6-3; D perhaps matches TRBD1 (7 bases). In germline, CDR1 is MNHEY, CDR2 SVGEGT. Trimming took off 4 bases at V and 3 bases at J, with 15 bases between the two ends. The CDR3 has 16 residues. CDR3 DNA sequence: TGTGCCAGCAGTTCCCGCGGAGGGGGCCACACCGGGGAGCTGTTTTTT. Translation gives CASSSRGGGHTGELFF.

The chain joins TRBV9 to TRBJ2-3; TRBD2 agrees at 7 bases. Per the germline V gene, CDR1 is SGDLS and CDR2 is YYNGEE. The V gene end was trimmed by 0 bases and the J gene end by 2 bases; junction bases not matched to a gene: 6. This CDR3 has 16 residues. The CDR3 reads CASSVATSTFTDTQYF. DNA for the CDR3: TGTGCCAGCAGCGTAGCGACTAGCACCTTCACAGATACGCAGTATTTT.

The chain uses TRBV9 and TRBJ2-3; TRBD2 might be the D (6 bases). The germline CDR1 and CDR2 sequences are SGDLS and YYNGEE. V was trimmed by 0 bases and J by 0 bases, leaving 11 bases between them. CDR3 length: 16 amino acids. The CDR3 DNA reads TGTGCCAGCAGCGTAGCTAGCGCCCTAAGCACAGATACGCAGTATTTT. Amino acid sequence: CASSVASALSTDTQYF. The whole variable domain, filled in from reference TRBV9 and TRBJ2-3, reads DSGVTQTPKHLITATGQRVTLRCSPRSGDLSVYWYQQSLDQGLQFLIQYYNGEERAKGNILERFSAQQFPDLHSELNLSSLELGDSALYFCASSVASALSTDTQYFGPGTRLTVL.

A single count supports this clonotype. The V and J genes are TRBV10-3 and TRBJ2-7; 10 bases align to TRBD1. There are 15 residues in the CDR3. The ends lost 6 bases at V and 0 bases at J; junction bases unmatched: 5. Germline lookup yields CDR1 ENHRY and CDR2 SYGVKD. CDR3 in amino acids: CAIRVDRGFSYEQYF. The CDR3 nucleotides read TGTGCCATCAGGGTGGACAGGGGGTTCTCCTACGAGCAGTACTTC.

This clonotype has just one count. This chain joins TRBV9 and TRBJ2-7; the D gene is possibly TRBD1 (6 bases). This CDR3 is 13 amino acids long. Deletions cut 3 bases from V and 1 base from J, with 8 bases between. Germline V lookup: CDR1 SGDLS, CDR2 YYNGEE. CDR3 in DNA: TGTGCCAGCAGCGGGGGGCCTTCCTACGAGCAGTACTTC. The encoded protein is CASSGGPSYEQYF.